The entry below gives a single T cell receptor beta chain sequence along with its context. This clonotype appeared a few times. Its antigen is currently not known. Base qualities are not recorded, but no much larger clone differs from it by a single base. The run used an Illumina NovaSeq 6000. TCRalpha and TCRbeta cDNA libraries were built by 5'RACE with constant-segment primers, adding sample barcodes and unique molecular identifiers. Trizol reagent was used to extract RNA from every sample. Library amplification was performed in two PCR steps, and a second sample barcode and Illumina TruSeq adapters were introduced in the second step. Libraries were sequenced on an Illumina NovaSeq with 2 x 150 bp paired-end reads. On the authors' methods: The reads were demultiplexed and collapsed into UMI-guided consensus sequences using migec v1.2.7. With mixcr v2.1.11, UMI consensuses were aligned to TRA and TRB V and J templates and assembled into clonotypes. A clonotype was counted as expanded or contracted only when both edgeR and NoisET called the clonotype significant, with the noise models trained on biological replicates. For edgeR calls, a false discovery rate-adjusted p below 0.01 and a log2 fold-change threshold of 1 were applied. PCA with hierarchical clustering of max-normalized trajectories of the 1000 most abundant clonotypes was used as exploratory dynamics analysis. Separately sequenced CD4+ and CD8+ repertoires were used to assign a CD4 or CD8 phenotype to each responding clone. TCRdb trimmed public reads at Q25 via fastp, called clones via MiXCR and kept in-frame beta chains. Duplicate CDR3 protein sequences are folded into a single record with the most common DNA and genes. These V and J calls are TCRdb output, not the study's own analysis. The sample profile shows almost 350,000 distinct CDR3 sequences; roughly 19% of them were found once. The ten largest clones represent around 23% of the sample.

PBMCs were isolated by Ficoll-Paque density gradient centrifugation. These data belong to a study of T-cell memory formation after mild COVID-19 (dated by TCRdb to 2020 to 2023). Regarding the research as a whole: Most TCR sequence clusters were specific to one of the two donors. In a couple of donors, T-cell clones that expanded and contracted after mild COVID-19 were followed by sequencing TCRalpha and TCRbeta repertoires longitudinally. Two young, previously healthy adult volunteers, one female and one male, were included in the cohort. Beyond this particular receptor, the publication reports: Contracting CD4+ clones were found mainly in CM and EM memory subsets, while CD8+ clones were enriched in EMRA. The second-wave clones that peaked on day 37 were not confirmed to be SARS-CoV-2 specific. The study included only a couple of mild cases, and larger cohorts that include severe cases with pre-infection samples were judged to be necessary. Some responding clones were found in pre-infection memory, which suggests that pre-existing cross-reactive memory T cells took part in the SARS-CoV-2 response. Clones contracting from day 15 to 85 had balanced CD4/CD8 phenotypes, while a second wave expanding from day 15 to 37 was biased towards CD4+.

CDR1 and CDR2, per the germline V gene, are SGHTA and FQGNSA. The junction shows trimming of 5 bases on V and 7 bases on J, plus 18 bases between the germline ends. The CDR3 numbers 16 residues from cysteine through phenylalanine. Only CDR3 DNA is held: 48 bases, read in frame from base 1. The chain is made from TRBV7-2 and TRBJ1-6, and perhaps TRBD1 as D gene, on 5 matching bases. The clonotype was recovered from a man between 18 and 35 years old who had mild COVID-19 (a few samples of this study predate the infection). The sample titles of this study are shuffled in the database, so cell type and time point are left out; the donor was told from shared clones. Sequences were obtained from PBMCs or a T cell subset sorted from them (not recorded which). The CDR3 in this case is CASSMTAGTGNSPLHF. The bases are TGTGCCAGCAGCATGACCGCCGGGACTGGAAATTCACCCCTCCACTTT. Here the CDR3 is joined to the reference TRBV7-2 and TRBJ1-6 genes, and the full variable domain is: GAGVSQSPSNKVTEKGKDVELRCDPISGHTALYWYRQSLGQGLEFLIYFQGNSAPDKSGLPSDRFSAERTGGSVSTLTIQRTQQEDSAVYLCASSMTAGTGNSPLHFGNGTRLTVT.